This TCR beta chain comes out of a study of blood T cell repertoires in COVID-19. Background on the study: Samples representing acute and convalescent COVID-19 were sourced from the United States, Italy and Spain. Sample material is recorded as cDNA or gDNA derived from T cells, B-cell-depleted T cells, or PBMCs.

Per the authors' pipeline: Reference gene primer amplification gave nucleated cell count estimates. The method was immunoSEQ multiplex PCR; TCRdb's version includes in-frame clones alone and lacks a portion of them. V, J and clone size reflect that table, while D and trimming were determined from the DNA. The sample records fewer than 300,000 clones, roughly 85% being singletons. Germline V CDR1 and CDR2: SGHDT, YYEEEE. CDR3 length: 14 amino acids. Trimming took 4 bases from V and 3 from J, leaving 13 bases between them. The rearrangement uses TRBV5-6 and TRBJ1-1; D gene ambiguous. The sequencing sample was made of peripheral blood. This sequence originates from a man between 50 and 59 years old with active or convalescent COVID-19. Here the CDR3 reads CASSPWPADTEAFF. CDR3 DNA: TGTGCCAGCAGCCCGTGGCCCGCGGACACTGAAGCTTTCTTT.